Following are 30 T cell receptor beta chains from one sample sequenced in a study of blood T cell repertoires in COVID-19. Sequencing was performed with immunoSEQ multiplex PCR; in TCRdb, only in-frame clones are kept and a portion is missing. The data hold about 380,000 clones, with approximately 77% observed a single time. Sample: peripheral blood. The receptors shown here come from a human donor with acute or convalescent COVID-19. The donor label of this sample is uncertain.

J is TRBJ2-4 and V is TRBV5-1, with D uncertain. CDR1 and CDR2 (germline): SGHRS, YFSETQ. CDR3 size: 14 residues. V shed 0 bases and J shed 7 bases, with 11 bases lying between them. CDR3 bases: TGCGCCAGCAGCTTGGATGGGCAGGATAACATTCAGTACTTC. Its protein product is CASSLDGQDNIQYF.

V gene TRBV19 combines with J gene TRBJ1-5; 7 nucleotides align to TRBD1. This CDR3 region has 15 residues. The V gene end was trimmed by 5 bases and the J gene end by 4 bases; junction bases not matched to a gene: 8. CDR1 is LNHDA, CDR2 SQIVND, per germline (reference sequence). CDR3 sequence: CASSVTDRVNQPQHF. Written as DNA, the CDR3 is TGTGCCAGTAGTGTAACCGACAGGGTTAATCAGCCCCAGCATTTT.

This clone has just a few counts. The V gene is TRBV12-3 or TRBV12-4, the J gene TRBJ2-7; maybe TRBD1 (6 bases). The CDR3 extends over 13 amino acids. V gave up 6 bases and J gave up 12 bases, with 21 bases separating them. The CDR3 reads CASSTNRAPRVYF. CDR3 coding DNA: TGTGCCAGCAGCACCAACAGGGCGCCCAGGGTGTACTTC.

This chain connects TRBV6-5 to TRBJ1-4; 8 bases map to TRBD1. V was pared by 11 bases and J by 4 bases, with 12 bases of the junction left unmatched. Germline V lookup: CDR1 MNHEY, CDR2 SVGAGI. CDR3 length: 15 residues. The CDR3: CAPTRTGPNNEKLFF. In nucleotides, the CDR3 is TGTGCCCCGACCCGGACAGGGCCCAATAATGAAAAACTGTTTTTT.

In its sample, this clone was seen a few times. The V call is TRBV6-5, the J call TRBJ1-1; 9 bases line up with TRBD1. V lost 6 bases and J lost 1; bases outside the gene matches: 3. Per the germline V gene, CDR1 is MNHEY and CDR2 is SVGAGI. CDR3 length equals 14 residues. In nucleotides, the CDR3 is TGTGCCAGCAGCGGGGGACAGGGGAACACTGAAGCTTTCTTT. Protein sequence: CASSGGQGNTEAFF.

This rearrangement joins TRBV29-1 to TRBJ1-5; TRBD1 is a possible D gene (5 bases). The CDR3 covers 13 residues. In germline, CDR1 is SQVTM, CDR2 ANQGSEA. This CDR3 reads CSAAATENQPQHF. In DNA form, the CDR3 reads TGCAGTGCCGCTGCGACAGAGAATCAGCCCCAGCATTTT.

This chain uses TRBV5-1 with TRBJ1-2; a weak D match, TRBD1 (6 bases). This CDR3 is built from 13 residues. CDR1 SGHRS and CDR2 YFSETQ come from the germline V gene. Between the trimmed V and J ends, which lost 0 bases and 6 bases, there was a span of 9 bases. The CDR3 sequence is CASSLASGDGYTF. The CDR3 region has the DNA TGCGCCAGCAGCTTGGCGTCAGGGGATGGCTACACCTTC.

V and J are TRBV3-1 (or the pseudogene TRBV3-2) and TRBJ2-5; D is unresolved. CDR3 length equals 16 residues. Trimming cost V 3 bases and J 1 base, with 15 bases left between them. CDR1 is LGHDT, CDR2 YNNKEL, per germline (reference sequence). The CDR3 nucleotides are TGTGCCAGCAGCCACCGCGCTAACAGCATCCAAGAGACCCAGTACTTC. The encoded protein is CASSHRANSIQETQYF.

The chain is built from TRBV5-6 and TRBJ2-4, with D perhaps TRBD1 (6 bases). CDR1 and CDR2 from the germline V gene are SGHDT and YYEEEE. The CDR3 totals 16 residues. The germline V and J ends were trimmed by 0 bases and 0 bases, with 10 bases remaining between them. For the CDR3, the DNA is TGTGCCAGCAGCTTGGTTGGGGACATAGCCAAAAACATTCAGTACTTC. It is translated as CASSLVGDIAKNIQYF.

The chain recombines TRBV20-1 with TRBJ1-2, with D tentatively TRBD1 (5 bases). Trimming stripped 3 bases from V and 1 base from J, with 9 bases between. The CDR3 has 13 amino acids. CDR1 is DFQATT and CDR2 is SNEGSKA in the germline V gene (reference sequence). This CDR3 reads CSASAGNNYGYTF. The CDR3 coding sequence is TGCAGTGCTAGTGCAGGGAATAACTATGGCTACACCTTC.

V and J are TRBV7-9 and TRBJ2-1; TRBD2 agrees at 8 bases. J gave up 8 bases and V 8 bases, and 14 bases lay outside the gene matches. CDR1 is SEHNR and CDR2 is FQNEAQ in the germline V gene (reference sequence). The CDR3 has 15 amino acids. This CDR3 is CASDTGGPRLHEQFF. The DNA of the CDR3 is TGTGCCAGCGATACGGGAGGGCCGAGGTTGCATGAGCAGTTCTTC.

The chain carries TRBV9 and TRBJ2-2, with a tentative D call TRBD2 (5 bases). CDR1 SGDLS and CDR2 YYNGEE come from the germline V gene. This CDR3 has 14 residues. Between the trimmed V and J ends, which lost 0 bases and 8 bases, there was a span of 11 bases. The chain's CDR3 is CASSVAREWGELFF. In nucleotides, the CDR3 is TGTGCCAGCAGCGTAGCAAGGGAGTGGGGGGAGCTGTTTTTT.

In this sample, this clone turned up a few times. The V call is TRBV2, the J call TRBJ1-5; D is possibly TRBD1 (5 bases). CDR1 and CDR2 (germline): SNHLY, FYNNEI. V was pared by 5 bases and J by 3 bases, with 14 bases between. The CDR3 consists of 15 residues. The CDR3 sequence is CASSRRRGSNQPQHF. The CDR3 bases are TGTGCCAGCAGTCGCAGAAGGGGTTCCAATCAGCCCCAGCATTTT. Complete variable domain (other parts from reference TRBV2 and TRBJ1-5): EPEVTQTPSHQVTQMGQEVILRCVPISNHLYFYWYRQILGQKVEFLVSFYNNEISEKSEIFDDQFSVERPDGSNFTLKIRSTKLEDSAMYFCASSRRRGSNQPQHFGDGTRLSIL.

This clone came up once. This chain uses TRBV18 with TRBJ2-7; 8 nucleotides align to TRBD1. The CDR3 totals 14 residues. V lost 2 bases and J lost 6; bases outside the gene matches: 6. Germline assignment: CDR1 KGHSH and CDR2 LQKENI. The CDR3 region is CASSPADREFEQYF. Here the CDR3 DNA reads TGTGCCAGCTCACCAGCGGACAGGGAATTCGAGCAGTACTTC.

CDR3 sequence: CASSEGALTPLNTEAFF. The DNA for the CDR3 is TGTGCCAGCAGCGAAGGGGCCCTGACACCTTTGAACACTGAAGCTTTCTTT. V and J are TRBV9 and TRBJ1-1, with TRBD1 as a possible D gene (5 bases). This CDR3 has 17 residues. Trimming left V 3 bases short and J 0 bases short, with 18 bases between. In germline, CDR1 is SGDLS, CDR2 YYNGEE.

The CDR3 here is CSASDPQRIYEQYF. The DNA for the CDR3 is TGCAGTGCCAGTGACCCTCAGCGAATCTACGAGCAGTACTTC. The chain combines TRBV20-1 with TRBJ2-7; D unclear. CDR3 length equals 14 residues. Trimming stripped 6 bases from V and 3 bases from J, with 18 bases between. From germline, CDR1 is DFQATT and CDR2 SNEGSKA (reference sequence).

The chain recombines TRBV29-1 with TRBJ1-5, with D perhaps TRBD1 (5 bases). Germline loops: CDR1 SQVTM, CDR2 ANQGSEA. The CDR3 is 16 amino acids. The V end lost 0 bases, the J end lost 7 bases, and 19 bases lay between the germline ends. The CDR3 DNA reads as TGCAGCGTTGAAGACCCCTTAAGAGCCAGGGAACAGCCCCAGCATTTT. Amino acid sequence: CSVEDPLRAREQPQHF.

The gene calls are TRBV4-2 and TRBJ2-3; 9 bases align to TRBD2. Germline CDR1 and CDR2: LGHNA and YNFKEQ. The CDR3 loop spans 18 amino acids. V dropped 1 base and J dropped 0; count of bases not matched to a gene: 8. The CDR3 sequence: CASSQGNAGGRSTDTQYF. Written as DNA, the CDR3 is TGTGCCAGCAGCCAAGGGAATGCGGGGGGGAGGAGCACAGATACGCAGTATTTT.

This sequence joins TRBV12-5 and TRBJ2-3, with 7 bases aligning to TRBD1. CDR1 and CDR2 from the germline V gene are LGHNT and FRNRAP. Unmatched junction bases numbered 4, after V lost 1 base and J lost 0 bases. The CDR3 length is 16 residues. The CDR3 region has the DNA TGTGCTAGTGGTTTGGGCCGGGACAGCAGCACAGATACGCAGTATTTT. Translation gives CASGLGRDSSTDTQYF.

Points on this clone: This same CDR3 is encoded by further DNA sequences in the sample. The V and J genes are TRBV30 and TRBJ1-5; D gene uncertain. CDR1 and CDR2 (germline): GTSNPN, SVGIG (reference sequence). V was clipped by 1 base and J by 2 bases, with 6 bases between them. The CDR3 totals 13 residues. The CDR3 loop reads CAWSDQGNQPQHF. The CDR3 nucleotides are TGTGCCTGGAGTGACCAGGGCAATCAGCCCCAGCATTTT.

This chain joins TRBV3-1 (or the pseudogene TRBV3-2) and TRBJ1-4, with TRBD1 identical over 9 bases. The CDR3 loop spans 15 amino acids. The V segment lost 5 bases and the J segment 5 bases; nucleotides outside the gene matches: 6. CDR1 and CDR2 (germline): LGHDT, YNNKEL (reference sequence). CDR3 in amino acids: CASSRPGTGNEKLFF. The CDR3 DNA follows: TGTGCCAGCAGCAGACCCGGGACAGGGAATGAAAAACTGTTTTTT.

The chain is built from TRBV27 and TRBJ1-2, with a weak D call TRBD1 (6 bases). Germline V gene data show CDR1 as MNHEY and CDR2 as SMNVEV (reference sequence). The CDR3 is made up of 15 amino acids. Trimming cost V 4 bases and J 6 bases, with 18 bases left between them. CDR3 sequence reads: CASSSTLNRVDGYTF. The CDR3 coding sequence is TGTGCCAGCAGTTCAACCCTCAACAGGGTTGATGGCTACACCTTC.

The chain carries TRBV6-5 and TRBJ1-1; D uncertain. Trimming removed 6 bases from V and 8 bases from J, with 10 bases in between. This CDR3 spans 11 amino acids. Germline values: CDR1 MNHEY, CDR2 SVGAGI. The CDR3 protein is CASRYRVEAFF. Written as DNA, the CDR3 is TGTGCCAGCAGGTACCGGGTAGAAGCTTTCTTT.

The chain joins TRBV6-5 to TRBJ2-1; D possibly corresponds to TRBD2 (6 bases). The length of the CDR3 is 14 residues. The V end was cut by 6 bases, the J end by 9 bases, with 18 bases between. Germline CDR1 MNHEY, CDR2 SVGAGI. CDR3 in amino acids: CASRTGGIAGEQFF. CDR3 coding DNA: TGTGCCAGCAGGACTGGCGGGATTGCGGGTGAGCAGTTCTTC.

This clone was detected once. The chain employs TRBV5-8 and TRBJ2-7; a weak D match, TRBD1 (6 bases). V dropped 4 bases and J dropped 6 bases, with 14 bases sitting between them. Germline values: CDR1 SGHTS, CDR2 YDEGEE. This CDR3 comprises 13 residues. The chain's CDR3 is CASSLLGTSEQYF. CDR3 bases: TGTGCCAGCAGCCTCCTCGGGACAAGCGAGCAGTACTTC.

V gene TRBV5-1 combines with J gene TRBJ1-4, with no clear D. The CDR3 runs 15 residues. In germline, CDR1 is SGHRS, CDR2 YFSETQ. Trimming stripped 4 bases from V and 3 bases from J, with 13 bases between. CDR3 bases: TGCGCCAGCAGCCCCGGTGGGAGTGCTAATGAAAAACTGTTTTTT. Protein sequence: CASSPGGSANEKLFF.

V gene TRBV6-5 combines with J gene TRBJ2-7; no definite D call. Trimming stripped 6 bases from V and 4 bases from J, with 10 bases between. Per the germline V gene, CDR1 is MNHEY and CDR2 is SVGAGI. This CDR3 is built from 12 residues. CDR3 residues: CASRLRSYEQYF. The CDR3 nucleotides are TGTGCCAGCAGGCTAAGATCATACGAGCAGTACTTC.

The CDR3 protein is CASSWGTTTDTQYF. The CDR3 DNA sequence: TGCGCCAGCAGCTGGGGGACTACCACAGATACGCAGTATTTT. The gene calls are TRBV5-1 and TRBJ2-3, with TRBD2 identical over 7 bases. Looked up from germline, CDR1 is SGHRS and CDR2 is YFSETQ. This CDR3 spans 14 amino acids. V shed 3 bases and J 2 bases; nucleotides not matched to a gene: 3.

About this clone: The sample contains more than one DNA sequence encoding this CDR3. The chain combines TRBV7-8 with TRBJ1-5; D is unresolved. The CDR3 is made up of 13 amino acids. Germline V lookup: CDR1 SGHVS, CDR2 FQNEAQ. Trimming shortened V by 1 base and J by 2 bases, and 3 bases separated the two germline ends. For the CDR3, the DNA is TGTGCCAGCAGCTTAGGGCGCAATCAGCCCCAGCATTTT. Residues: CASSLGRNQPQHF.

This clone was observed once. This chain uses TRBV7-9 with TRBJ2-5; D might be TRBD1 (6 bases). The CDR3 totals 15 residues. Trimming pared 3 bases from V and 2 bases from J, leaving 13 bases between. The germline CDR1 and CDR2 sequences are SEHNR and FQNEAQ (reference sequence). The chain's CDR3 is CASSLGTRIQETQYF. In DNA form, the CDR3 reads TGTGCCAGCAGCTTGGGGACAAGAATTCAAGAGACCCAGTACTTC.